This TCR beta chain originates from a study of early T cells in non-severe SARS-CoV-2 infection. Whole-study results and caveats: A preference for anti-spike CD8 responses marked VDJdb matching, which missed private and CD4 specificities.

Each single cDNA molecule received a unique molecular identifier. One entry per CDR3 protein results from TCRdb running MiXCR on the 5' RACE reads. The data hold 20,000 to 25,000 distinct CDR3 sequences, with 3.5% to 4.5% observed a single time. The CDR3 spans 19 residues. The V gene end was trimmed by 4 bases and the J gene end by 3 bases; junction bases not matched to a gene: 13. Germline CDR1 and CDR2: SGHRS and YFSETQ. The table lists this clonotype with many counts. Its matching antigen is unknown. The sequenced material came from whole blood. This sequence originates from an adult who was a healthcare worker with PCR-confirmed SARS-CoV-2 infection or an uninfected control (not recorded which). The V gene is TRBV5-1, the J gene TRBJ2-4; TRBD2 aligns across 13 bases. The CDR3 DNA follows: TGCGCCAGCAGCCGAGGACTAGCGGGGGATCTGTTTGACAAAAACATTCAGTACTTC. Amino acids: CASSRGLAGDLFDKNIQYF.